The clone carrying this T cell receptor beta chain has more than one count but fewer than ten. Its antigen is currently unknown. TCRdb reprocessed the reads with MiXCR, giving one entry per CDR3 protein. Of about 900,000 distinct CDR3 sequences in the sample, about a third were seen once. The source of the sample is a study of T cell repertoires in cytomegalovirus infection. Study background: Public TCR beta signatures provided an indication of both CMV infection and a matching HLA type.

Study-wide points: HLA-C-restricted, CMV-specific TCR beta clonotypes were dominant ex vivo.

The sequencing used cultured CD8+ T cells from PBMCs, collected from culture after CMV antigen stimulation. The receptor was derived from a human donor in good health (CMV status not recorded). Some clones in this sample may be carry-over from other donors' samples.

DNA for the CDR3: TGTGCCAGCAGTGAATGGGCATTCCGTCAGGGAGGCACTGAAGCTTTCTTT. Its protein product is CASSEWAFRQGGTEAFF. This chain joins TRBV6-1 and TRBJ1-1, with TRBD1 as a possible D gene (5 bases). The V gene's germline CDR1 is MNHNS and CDR2 SASEGT. The CDR3 covers 17 residues. Trimming cost V 2 bases and J 4 bases, with 20 bases left between them.